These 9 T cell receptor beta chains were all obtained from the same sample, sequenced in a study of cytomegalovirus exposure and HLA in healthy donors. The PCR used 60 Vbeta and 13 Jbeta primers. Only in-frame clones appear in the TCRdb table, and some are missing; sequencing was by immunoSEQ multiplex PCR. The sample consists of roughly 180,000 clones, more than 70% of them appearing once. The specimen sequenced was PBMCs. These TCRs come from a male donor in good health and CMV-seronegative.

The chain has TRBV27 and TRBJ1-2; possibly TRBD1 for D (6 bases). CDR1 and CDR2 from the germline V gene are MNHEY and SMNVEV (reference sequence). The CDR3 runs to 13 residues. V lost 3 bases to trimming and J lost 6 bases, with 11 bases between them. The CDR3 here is CASSFTGQNGYTF. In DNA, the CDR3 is TGTGCCAGCAGTTTCACAGGGCAGAATGGCTACACCTTC.

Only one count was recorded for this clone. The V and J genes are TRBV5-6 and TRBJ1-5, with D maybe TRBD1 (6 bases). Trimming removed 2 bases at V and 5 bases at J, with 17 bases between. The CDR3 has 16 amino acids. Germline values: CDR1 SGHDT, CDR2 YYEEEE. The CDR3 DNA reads TGTGCCAGCAGCTTAATGACAGGATCTCGCGATCAGCCCCAGCATTTT. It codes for CASSLMTGSRDQPQHF. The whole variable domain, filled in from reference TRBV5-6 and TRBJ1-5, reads DAGVTQSPTHLIKTRGQQVTLRCSPKSGHDTVSWYQQALGQGPQFIFQYYEEEERQRGNFPDRFSGHQFPNYSSELNVNALLLGDSALYLCASSLMTGSRDQPQHFGDGTRLSIL.

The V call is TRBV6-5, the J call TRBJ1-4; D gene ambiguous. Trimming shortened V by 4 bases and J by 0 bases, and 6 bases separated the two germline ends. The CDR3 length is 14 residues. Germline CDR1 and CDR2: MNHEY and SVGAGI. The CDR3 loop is CASSFGATNEKLFF. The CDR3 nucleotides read TGTGCCAGCAGTTTCGGAGCAACTAATGAAAAACTGTTTTTT.

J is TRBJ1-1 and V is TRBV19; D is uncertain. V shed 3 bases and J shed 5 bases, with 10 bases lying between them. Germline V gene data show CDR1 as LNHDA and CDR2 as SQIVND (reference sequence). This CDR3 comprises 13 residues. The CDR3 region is CASSISGITEAFF. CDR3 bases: TGTGCCAGTAGTATCTCCGGGATAACTGAAGCTTTCTTT.

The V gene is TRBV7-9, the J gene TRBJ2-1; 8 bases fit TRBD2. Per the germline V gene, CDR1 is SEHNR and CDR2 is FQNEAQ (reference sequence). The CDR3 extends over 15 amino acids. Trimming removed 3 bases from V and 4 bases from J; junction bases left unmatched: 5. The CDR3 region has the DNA TGTGCCAGCAGCTTTAGCGGGGTGGAATACAATGAGCAGTTCTTC. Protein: CASSFSGVEYNEQFF.

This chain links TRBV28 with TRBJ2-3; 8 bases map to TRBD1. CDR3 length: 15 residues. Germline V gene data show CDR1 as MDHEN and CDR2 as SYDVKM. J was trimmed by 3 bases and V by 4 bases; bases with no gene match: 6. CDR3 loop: CASSSTGVGTDTQYF. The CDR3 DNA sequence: TGTGCCAGCAGTTCGACAGGGGTTGGGACAGATACGCAGTATTTT. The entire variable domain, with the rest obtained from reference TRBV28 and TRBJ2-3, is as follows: DVKVTQSSRYLVKRTGEKVFLECVQDMDHENMFWYRQDPGLGLRLIYFSYDVKMKEKGDIPEGYSVSREKKERFSLILESASTNQTSMYLCASSSTGVGTDTQYFGPGTRLTVL.

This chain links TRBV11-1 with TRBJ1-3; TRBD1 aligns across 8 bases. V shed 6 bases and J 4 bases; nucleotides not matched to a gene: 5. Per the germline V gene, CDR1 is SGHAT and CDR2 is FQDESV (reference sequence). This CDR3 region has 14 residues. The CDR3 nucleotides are TGTGCCAGCAGTTTGGACAGGGTCGGAAACACCATATATTTT. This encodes CASSLDRVGNTIYF.

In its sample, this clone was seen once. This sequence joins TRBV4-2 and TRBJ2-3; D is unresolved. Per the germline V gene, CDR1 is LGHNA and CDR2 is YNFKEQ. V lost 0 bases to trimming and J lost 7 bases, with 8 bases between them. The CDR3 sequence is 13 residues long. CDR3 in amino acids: CASSQEAKNTQYF. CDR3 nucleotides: TGTGCCAGCAGCCAAGAGGCCAAAAATACGCAGTATTTT.

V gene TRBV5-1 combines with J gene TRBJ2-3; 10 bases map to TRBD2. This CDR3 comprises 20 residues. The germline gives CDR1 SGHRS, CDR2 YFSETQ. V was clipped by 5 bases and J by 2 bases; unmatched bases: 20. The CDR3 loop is CASRFSTSWLAGELTDTQYF. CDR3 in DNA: TGCGCCAGCAGGTTCTCCACAAGTTGGCTAGCGGGAGAACTCACAGATACGCAGTATTTT.